Sequencing of this T cell receptor (beta chain) was carried out in a study of T cells expressing NK-cell markers. With the 5' RACE reads reprocessed, TCRdb shows one record per CDR3 protein and no DNA. The sample has about 390,000 distinct CDR3 sequences. Germline lookup yields CDR1 SGHDN and CDR2 FVKESK. CDR3 size: 13 residues. The source material was blood T cells: a sorted CD56 or NKG2C T cell subset, CD4+ or CD8+ T cells, or bulk PBMC T cells (not recorded which). The clonotype was recovered from a woman aged 45-65 years in good health. This chain joins TRBV14 and TRBJ2-3. CDR3 sequence: CASSPNLGDTQYF.